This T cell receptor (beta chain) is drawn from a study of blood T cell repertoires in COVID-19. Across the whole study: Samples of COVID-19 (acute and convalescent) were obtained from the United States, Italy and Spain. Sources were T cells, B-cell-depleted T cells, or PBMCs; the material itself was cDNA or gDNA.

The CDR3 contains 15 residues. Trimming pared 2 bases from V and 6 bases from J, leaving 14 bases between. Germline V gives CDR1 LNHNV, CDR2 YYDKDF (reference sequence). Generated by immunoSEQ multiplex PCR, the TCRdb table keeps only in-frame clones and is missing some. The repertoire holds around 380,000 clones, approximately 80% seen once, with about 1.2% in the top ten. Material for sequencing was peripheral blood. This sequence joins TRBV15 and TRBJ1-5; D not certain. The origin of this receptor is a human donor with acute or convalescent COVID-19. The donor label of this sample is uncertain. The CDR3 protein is CATSRKLEMSQPQHF. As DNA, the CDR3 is TGTGCCACCAGCAGAAAATTAGAGATGAGTCAGCCCCAGCATTTT.